The source of this T cell receptor (beta chain) is a study of T cell responses to AZD1222 COVID-19 vaccine. Using immunoSEQ multiplex PCR, the repertoire was profiled, and TCRdb retains in-frame clones only, with some absent. This sample has over 75,000 clones, with about nine tenths found just once. In regard to this clone: Its antigen remains unknown.

Study-level points and caveats: As reported, nearly half of all spike-specific TCRs target variant regions that are unmutated. Possibly, clonal diversity was underestimated; donors were largely white British and included more females.

This CDR3 contains 15 residues. The germline V gene encodes CDR1 MNHEY and CDR2 SMNVEV (reference sequence). After removal of 0 bases from V and 3 bases from J, the junction contained 5 bases not matched to a gene. The chain is built from TRBV27 and TRBJ2-7; 7 positions match TRBD1. This clonotype was obtained from an adult in good health. The specimen comprised peripheral blood, sampled on day 0 of AZD1222 vaccination. The CDR3 DNA sequence: TGTGCCAGCAGTTTATCGGTTGACAGGGACTACGAGCAGTACTTC. Its protein is CASSLSVDRDYEQYF.